A selection of T cell receptor beta chains follows, all from one sample in a study of human T cells and chemical hapten exposure. MiXCR was run by TCRdb on the RACE reads, yielding one entry per CDR3 protein. The sample lists under 100,000 distinct CDR3 sequences, 10% to 12% occurring once. The material sequenced was whole blood, taken in connection with sensitization to the hapten diphenylcyclopropenone (DPC). The source is a woman between 45 and 65 years old with alopecia areata. Some clones in this sample may be carry-over from other donors' samples. Both conserved end residues are part of each CDR3. A D gene is named only where the DNA matches it firmly. Expanded clones are given a class, and other clones once, few, many or no size at all.

v_gene	j_gene	d_gene	abundance	CDR3aa	CDR3nt
TRBV20-1	TRBJ2-7	NA	many	CSALPNSYEQYF	TGCAGTGCCCTCCCCAATAGCTACGAGCAGTACTTC
TRBV6-5	TRBJ1-3	NA	few	CASRHPGDSGNTIYF	TGTGCCAGCAGACACCCAGGGGACTCTGGAAACACCATATATTTT
TRBV3-1	TRBJ2-6	NA	many	CASSQKAGANVLTF	TGTGCCAGCAGCCAGAAGGCTGGGGCCAACGTCCTGACTTTC
TRBV13	TRBJ2-6	TRBD1	many	CASSLGQGARGANVLTF	TGTGCCAGCAGCTTAGGACAGGGGGCGCGGGGGGCCAACGTCCTGACTTTC
TRBV3-1	TRBJ2-5	TRBD2	NA	CASSQGGGIAGQYF	TGTGCCAGCAGCCAAGGAGGGGGGATAGCGGGACAGTACTTC
TRBV5-1	TRBJ2-7	TRBD2	many	CASSSTAGGTYEQYF	TGCGCCAGCAGCTCTACCGCCGGGGGGACCTACGAGCAGTACTTC
TRBV7-9	TRBJ1-2	TRBD1	NA	CASSFTTGIPYGYTF	TGTGCCAGCAGCTTCACGACAGGGATTCCCTATGGCTACACCTTC
TRBV7-9	TRBJ1-4	TRBD1	many	CASSSGQGGREKLFF	TGTGCCAGCAGCTCCGGACAGGGGGGTCGGGAAAAACTGTTTTTT
TRBV6-2/TRBV6-3	TRBJ2-1	NA	many	CASRPVGLAYNEQFF	TGTGCCAGCAGGCCCGTGGGGCTGGCCTACAATGAGCAGTTCTTC
TRBV9	TRBJ2-2	NA	few	CASSVAMTGELFF	TGTGCCAGCAGCGTAGCTATGACCGGGGAGCTGTTTTTT
TRBV12-3/TRBV12-4	TRBJ2-3	TRBD2	few	CASRSVVSGRWDTQYF	TGTGCCAGCAGAAGTGTCGTCAGCGGGAGGTGGGATACGCAGTATTTT
TRBV11-2	TRBJ1-2	TRBD1	many	CASSSTGGGYGYTF	TGTGCCAGCAGCTCGACAGGGGGAGGGTATGGCTACACCTTC
TRBV7-2	TRBJ2-1	TRBD2	few	CASSSETSGYNEQFF	TGTGCCAGCAGCTCCGAGACTAGCGGATACAATGAGCAGTTCTTC
TRBV14	TRBJ2-7	NA	many	CASSLDGRKEYF	TGTGCCAGCAGCCTGGACGGGAGAAAGGAGTACTTC
TRBV7-2	TRBJ1-1	NA	many	CASSLVRNSEAFF	TGTGCCAGCAGCTTAGTCAGAAATTCTGAAGCTTTCTTT
TRBV29-1	TRBJ2-7	NA	many	CSVLQPYAYEQYF	TGCAGCGTTCTCCAGCCGTACGCCTACGAGCAGTACTTC
TRBV7-2	TRBJ2-4	TRBD2	many	CASTSKVAGLAKNIQYF	TGTGCCAGCACGTCGAAGGTAGCGGGGCTAGCCAAAAACATTCAGTACTTC
TRBV1	TRBJ1-3	NA	few	CTRSAGGLISGNTIYF	TGCACCAGGTCCGCAGGGGGGTTAATTTCTGGAAACACCATATATTTT
TRBV6-2/TRBV6-3	TRBJ2-6	NA	NA	CASRPPLRGPSSGANVLTF	TGTGCCAGCAGACCACCTCTCAGGGGCCCCTCCTCTGGGGCCAACGTCCTGACTTTC
TRBV18	TRBJ1-5	TRBD1	NA	CASSRTGDYQPQHF	TGTGCCAGCTCACGGACAGGGGACTATCAGCCCCAGCATTTT
TRBV4-2	TRBJ2-5	TRBD1	few	CASSLYTGGETQYF	TGTGCCAGCAGCCTTTACACAGGGGGGGAGACCCAGTACTTC
TRBV29-1	TRBJ2-6	NA	many	CSVGDTVAVLTF	TGCAGCGTAGGGGACACCGTAGCCGTCCTGACTTTC
TRBV6-2/TRBV6-3	TRBJ2-7	NA	few	CASRITSRSSYEQYF	TGTGCCAGCAGAATTACCTCCCGGAGCTCCTACGAGCAGTACTTC
TRBV24-1	TRBJ1-5	NA	NA	CATRPVYSNQPQHF	TGTGCCACCAGACCGGTTTATAGCAATCAGCCCCAGCATTTT
TRBV5-1	TRBJ2-1	NA	many	CASSLSNRGSNEQFF	TGCGCCAGCAGCTTGAGTAATCGCGGTTCCAATGAGCAGTTCTTC
TRBV6-6	TRBJ2-2	NA	many	CASSYSPRQNTGELFF	TGTGCCAGCAGTTACTCCCCGCGGCAGAACACCGGGGAGCTGTTTTTT
TRBV30	TRBJ1-1	NA	NA	CAWIGGVVMNTEAFF	TGTGCCTGGATAGGAGGGGTGGTCATGAACACTGAAGCTTTCTTT
TRBV12-3/TRBV12-4	TRBJ2-1	TRBD2	NA	CASSLRRTGTSGRAGDNEQFF	TGTGCCAGCAGCCTCAGACGAACTGGGACTAGCGGGAGGGCGGGGGACAATGAGCAGTTCTTC
TRBV20-1	TRBJ2-3	NA	few	CSAPSGNTDTQYF	TGCAGTGCGCCATCCGGGAACACAGATACGCAGTATTTT
TRBV20-1	TRBJ1-6	NA	NA	CSAREVGGNNSPLHF	TGCAGTGCTAGAGAAGTGGGGGGGAATAATTCACCCCTCCACTTT
TRBV24-1	TRBJ2-1	NA	many	CATSDPGASSYNEQFF	TGTGCCACCAGTGACCCAGGGGCGAGCTCCTACAATGAGCAGTTCTTC
TRBV28	TRBJ2-2	NA	few	CASSQGHTGTGELFF	TGTGCCAGCAGCCAAGGACACACGGGGACCGGGGAGCTGTTTTTT
TRBV28	TRBJ2-5	NA	many	CASTGTEETQYF	TGTGCCAGCACAGGCACAGAAGAGACCCAGTACTTC
TRBV28	TRBJ1-1	NA	many	CASSRQTGYTEAFF	TGTGCCAGCAGTCGTCAGACAGGATATACTGAAGCTTTCTTT
TRBV20-1	TRBJ2-3	NA	few	CSASSAGDSTDTQYF	TGCAGTGCTAGTTCAGCGGGTGATAGCACAGATACGCAGTATTTT
TRBV6-6	TRBJ2-5	NA	many	CASSYPAERETQYF	TGTGCCAGCAGTTACCCGGCGGAGAGGGAGACCCAGTACTTC
TRBV19	TRBJ1-5	NA	many	CASMSQPLGAQPQHF	TGTGCCAGTATGTCCCAACCCCTAGGGGCTCAGCCCCAGCATTTT